The 10 T cell receptor beta chains below come from one sample, sequenced in a study of T cell responses to AZD1222 COVID-19 vaccine. Libraries were prepared by immunoSEQ multiplex PCR; TCRdb keeps only in-frame clonotypes and omits some of them. The data hold over 130,000 clones, with 90% observed a single time. The input for sequencing was peripheral blood, taken 28 days after the second AZD1222 dose. The receptor source for this set is an adult who received the AZD1222 COVID-19 vaccine.

The CDR3 reads CASNRGQGGDTQYF. DNA of the CDR3: TGTGCCAGCAACCGAGGACAGGGTGGAGATACGCAGTATTTT. This rearrangement joins TRBV6-6 to TRBJ2-3; 8 bases line up with TRBD1. After removal of 7 bases from V and 5 bases from J, the junction contained 8 bases not matched to a gene. Germline V gives CDR1 MNHNY, CDR2 SVGAGI (reference sequence). This CDR3 has 14 residues.

J is TRBJ2-1 and V is TRBV29-1; the match to TRBD1 covers 7 bases. The V segment lost 4 bases and the J segment 10 bases; nucleotides outside the gene matches: 10. The CDR3 spans 13 residues. The germline V gene has CDR1 SQVTM and CDR2 ANQGSEA. DNA for the CDR3: TGCAGCGTTGGGGGGACAGTCTCGTCAGAGCAGTTCTTC. This gives the protein CSVGGTVSSEQFF.

The chain couples TRBV2 to TRBJ2-7; TRBD2 agrees at 13 bases. J lost 4 bases, V lost 4 bases, and 4 bases had no gene match. This CDR3 spans 15 amino acids. The germline CDR1 and CDR2 sequences are SNHLY and FYNNEI. CDR3 in amino acids: CASSGLAGGRYEQYF. DNA for the CDR3: TGTGCCAGCAGTGGACTAGCGGGAGGCAGGTACGAGCAGTACTTC.

The chain couples TRBV9 to TRBJ1-2, with TRBD1 as a possible D gene (5 bases). The germline gives CDR1 SGDLS, CDR2 YYNGEE. Trimming cost V 3 bases and J 5 bases, with 11 bases left between them. The CDR3 is made up of 13 amino acids. The CDR3 sequence: CASSAGTVYGYTF. DNA of the CDR3: TGTGCCAGCAGCGCCGGGACGGTTTATGGCTACACCTTC.

The gene calls are TRBV18 and TRBJ2-7, with D perhaps matching TRBD1 (6 bases). The CDR3 spans 16 residues. The germline CDR1 and CDR2 sequences are KGHSH and LQKENI. Trimming shortened V by 4 bases and J by 2 bases, and 18 bases separated the two germline ends. CDR3 sequence (DNA): TGTGCCAGCTCACAAACGGGGACAAAGGGAGCCTACGAGCAGTACTTC. Translation: CASSQTGTKGAYEQYF.

The gene calls are TRBV24-1 and TRBJ2-1; D might be TRBD2 (6 bases). The V gene lost 1 base and the J gene lost 7 bases, with 16 bases spanning the gap. CDR3 size: 16 residues. Germline CDR1 is KGHDR and CDR2 is SFDVKD. The DNA for the CDR3 is TGTGCCACCAGTGATTTTGGAGGGAGCGAGGAGAATGAGCAGTTCTTC. Translated, it gives CATSDFGGSEENEQFF.

V and J are TRBV6-6 and TRBJ2-7; D call uncertain. The V gene lost 5 bases and the J gene lost 4 bases, with 6 bases spanning the gap. CDR3 length: 11 amino acids. Germline CDR1 reads MNHNY; CDR2 reads SVGAGI (reference sequence). CDR3 protein: CASSNQYEQYF. For the CDR3, the DNA is TGTGCCAGCAGTAATCAGTACGAGCAGTACTTC.

The V call is TRBV5-1, the J call TRBJ2-3; the match to TRBD2 covers 7 bases. The germline V gene has CDR1 SGHRS and CDR2 YFSETQ. The junction had 8 bases not matched to a gene; V was cut back by 4 bases and J by 3 bases. This CDR3 spans 15 amino acids. CDR3 sequence reads: CASSMGLRWTDTQYF. The CDR3 coding sequence is TGCGCCAGCAGCATGGGACTACGGTGGACAGATACGCAGTATTTT.

The chain has TRBV7-6 and TRBJ1-2; tentatively, D is TRBD1 (5 bases). The germline CDR1 and CDR2 sequences are SGHVS and FNYEAQ. This CDR3 is built from 15 residues. V was cut by 5 bases and J by 5 bases, with 18 bases left in between. This CDR3 reads CASSPVSQGGYGYTF. In DNA, the CDR3 is TGTGCCAGCAGCCCCGTGTCGCAGGGTGGATATGGCTACACCTTC.

This chain connects TRBV5-4 to TRBJ1-2, with TRBD1 identical over 9 bases. The CDR3 contains 14 residues. V dropped 0 bases and J dropped 7; count of bases not matched to a gene: 4. Germline values: CDR1 SGHNT, CDR2 YYREEE (reference sequence). The CDR3 sequence is CASSLVGQGGGYTF. In nucleotides, the CDR3 is TGTGCCAGCAGCTTGGTGGGACAGGGTGGTGGCTACACCTTC.